This TCR beta chain is drawn from a study of shared clonotypes between healthy human individuals. Study-wide results and limits: Tissue TCR repertoires likely differ from these blood-only repertoires.

Only in-frame clones appear in the TCRdb table, and some are missing; sequencing was by immunoSEQ multiplex PCR. The sample lists over a million clones, roughly 96% occurring once. With respect to this clone: The antigen is unknown.

J gave up 6 bases and V 8 bases, and 9 bases lay outside the gene matches. CDR1 and CDR2 from the germline V gene are MNHNY and SVGAGI (reference sequence). This CDR3 comprises 13 residues. The sequencing sample was made of naive CD4+ T cells sorted from blood. As for subset: CD45RA+ positively selected. The rearrangement uses TRBV6-6 and TRBJ2-7; the match to TRBD1 covers 8 bases. The origin of this receptor is a man aged 25-40 years in good health. CDR3 sequence reads: CASSLWTGSEQYF. Here the CDR3 DNA reads TGTGCCAGCTCTCTATGGACAGGGAGCGAGCAGTACTTC.